The clone carrying this T cell receptor beta chain was detected ten times or more. The sample originates from a study of T cell repertoires in cytomegalovirus infection. Each CDR3 protein is one row after TCRdb ran MiXCR on the reads. The data show about 150,000 distinct CDR3 sequences, about 25% seen once. The CDR3 sequence is 17 residues long. Trimming stripped 0 bases from V and 0 bases from J, with 14 bases between. Germline V gene data show CDR1 as MNHEY and CDR2 as SVGEGT. Specimen: PBMCs. This chain joins TRBV6-2 or TRBV6-3 and TRBJ2-5, with a possible D match to TRBD2 (5 bases). The source of this sequence is a human donor in good health (CMV status not recorded). Some clones in this sample may be carry-over from other donors' samples. This chain's CDR3 is CASSYSIASRHQETQYF. The CDR3 region has the DNA TGTGCCAGCAGTTACTCGATAGCTAGCCGACACCAAGAGACCCAGTACTTC.